The 19 T cell receptor beta chains below come from one sample, sequenced in a study of T cells in Graves' hyperthyroidism and ophthalmopathy. There were TCR beta CDR3 regions amplified from RNA transcripts. During a first-round RT-PCR of the TCR CDR3, the HTBI primer set was used. Using its own MiXCR run on the multiplex PCR reads, TCRdb lists one record per CDR3 protein. This table has about 290,000 distinct CDR3 sequences, around a fifth appearing once. The sample consisted of blood. The receptors here all came from a man in his fifties with Graves' ophthalmopathy.

The chain is built from TRBV7-9 and TRBJ1-3; D remains ambiguous. Germline V gene lookup returns CDR1 SEHNR and CDR2 FQNEAQ (reference sequence). The CDR3 consists of 14 residues. V lost 8 bases and J 0 bases, leaving 11 bases between the germline ends. Written as DNA, the CDR3 is TGTGCCAGCCTACAAGGACGCTCTGGAAACACCATATATTTT. It translates to CASLQGRSGNTIYF.

The chain has TRBV6-5 and TRBJ2-2; 7 bases fit TRBD1. With 2 bases clipped from V and 3 bases from J, the junction kept 6 bases outside the gene matches. From germline, CDR1 is MNHEY and CDR2 SVGAGI. This CDR3 comprises 16 residues. As DNA, the CDR3 is TGTGCCAGCAGTTACGATGAGGGGGCCTACACCGGGGAGCTGTTTTTT. Translated, it gives CASSYDEGAYTGELFF.

This clonotype has ten or more counts. This chain links TRBV2 with TRBJ2-7; D unresolved. Germline values: CDR1 SNHLY, CDR2 FYNNEI. V was pared by 7 bases and J by 5 bases, with 9 bases between. The CDR3 covers 11 residues. CDR3 coding DNA: TGTGCCAGCAAAGAGAACCACGAGCAGTACTTC. It is translated as CASKENHEQYF.

V and J are TRBV5-4 and TRBJ2-1; 10 bases are a match to TRBD1. With 5 bases clipped from V and 13 bases from J, the junction kept 6 bases outside the gene matches. Germline CDR1 reads SGHNT; CDR2 reads YYREEE (reference sequence). This CDR3 comprises 12 residues. CDR3 amino acids: CASSETGGGQFF. DNA for the CDR3: TGTGCCAGCAGTGAGACAGGGGGCGGTCAGTTCTTC.

This clonotype was seen repeatedly, ten times or more. The chain carries TRBV6-1 and TRBJ2-7, with 7 bases fitting TRBD1. The CDR3 consists of 13 residues. Looked up from germline, CDR1 is MNHNS and CDR2 is SASEGT. Trimming at V came to 7 bases and at J to 3 bases, leaving 6 bases not matched to a gene. The CDR3 sequence: CASKRDRYYEQYF. In nucleotides, the CDR3 is TGTGCCAGCAAGAGGGACAGATACTACGAGCAGTACTTC.

The chain employs TRBV9 and TRBJ1-5, with 7 bases matching TRBD1. This CDR3 has 15 residues. J lost 3 bases, V lost 0 bases, and 3 bases had no gene match. Germline V gene data show CDR1 as SGDLS and CDR2 as YYNGEE. The CDR3 sequence: CASSVGDSLNQPQHF. The CDR3 DNA reads as TGTGCCAGCAGCGTAGGGGACAGTCTCAATCAGCCCCAGCATTTT.

This clonotype has at least ten counts. V is TRBV7-2 and J is TRBJ1-2; D is undetermined. Per the germline V gene, CDR1 is SGHTA and CDR2 is FQGNSA. Between the trimmed V and J ends, which lost 2 bases and 2 bases, there was a span of 6 bases. The length of the CDR3 is 13 residues. The CDR3 bases are TGTGCCAGCAGCTTATCCTTGAACTATGGCTACACCTTC. This codes for CASSLSLNYGYTF.

The rearrangement joins TRBV30 to TRBJ1-3; D is undetermined. V was cut by 0 bases and J by 5 bases, with 11 bases left in between. Per germline, CDR1 GTSNPN and CDR2 SVGIG (reference sequence). CDR3 length: 14 residues. This chain's CDR3 is CAWSVLSQRNTIYF. Here the CDR3 DNA reads TGTGCCTGGAGTGTACTATCACAGCGAAACACCATATATTTT.

V and J are TRBV27 and TRBJ1-3, with D maybe TRBD1 (6 bases). Trimming pared 5 bases from V and 2 bases from J, leaving 13 bases between. This CDR3 comprises 15 residues. Looked up from germline, CDR1 is MNHEY and CDR2 is SMNVEV (reference sequence). The CDR3 reads CASSKQGSAGNTIYF. For the CDR3, the DNA is TGTGCCAGCAGTAAACAGGGTAGCGCTGGAAACACCATATATTTT.

This clonotype was observed a few times. This chain joins TRBV13 and TRBJ2-7, with TRBD2 matching 12 bases. The CDR3 contains 14 residues. Germline trimming cut 10 bases from V and 4 bases from J; bases unmatched to any gene: 8. Germline V gene data show CDR1 as PRHDT and CDR2 as FYEKMQ (reference sequence). CDR3 bases: TGTGCCACCCTAGCGGGAGGGCCTGGGTACGAGCAGTACTTC. Translated: CATLAGGPGYEQYF. Full variable domain (outside the CDR3, taken from reference TRBV13 and TRBJ2-7): AAGVIQSPRHLIKEKRETATLKCYPIPRHDTVYWYQQGPGQDPQFLISFYEKMQSDKGSIPDRFSAQQFSDYHSELNMSSLELGDSALYFCATLAGGPGYEQYFGPGTRLTVT.

This clonotype was detected ten times or more. The rearrangement links TRBV24-1 to TRBJ2-7; a weak D match, TRBD2 (7 bases). CDR3 length: 15 residues. Trimming took off 4 bases at V and 6 bases at J, with 18 bases between the two ends. Germline lookup yields CDR1 KGHDR and CDR2 SFDVKD. CDR3 sequence: CATSDPAGAHVEQYF. The DNA for the CDR3 is TGTGCCACCAGTGACCCCGCGGGGGCCCACGTCGAGCAGTACTTC.

By share, this clonotype counts as medium-sized. This rearrangement joins TRBV19 to TRBJ1-1; D not resolved. Germline CDR1 reads LNHDA; CDR2 reads SQIVND (reference sequence). The CDR3 consists of 14 residues. V was shortened by 1 base and J by 0 bases, with 6 bases between the two germline ends. The chain's CDR3 is CASSIGALNTEAFF. The CDR3, as DNA: TGTGCCAGTAGTATAGGAGCGCTGAACACTGAAGCTTTCTTT.

Notes on this clonotype: A much larger clone is a single base away; this may be a read error. CDR3 in amino acids: CASNTQGATGELFF. In DNA, the CDR3 is TGTGCCAGCAACACACAGGGGGCAACCGGGGAGCTGTTTTTT. This chain uses TRBV11-3 with TRBJ2-2; 9 bases agree with TRBD1. Germline assignment: CDR1 SGHNT and CDR2 YENEEA. The V segment lost 7 bases and the J segment 5 bases; nucleotides outside the gene matches: 5. This CDR3 has 14 residues.

In this sample, this clonotype turned up a few times. This may be a read error: a much more frequent sequence differs by one nucleotide. V and J are TRBV10-3 and TRBJ2-7; D gene uncertain. Germline-derived CDR1 and CDR2 are ENHRY and SYGVKD. The CDR3 loop spans 13 amino acids. CDR3 protein: CAISDPGRYGQYF. The CDR3 nucleotides read TGTGCCATCAGTGACCCAGGACGGTACGGGCAGTACTTC.

This clonotype was seen at least ten times. The gene calls are TRBV2 and TRBJ1-1; D might be TRBD1 (6 bases). The V gene lost 7 bases and the J gene lost 4 bases, with 25 bases spanning the gap. Germline assignment: CDR1 SNHLY and CDR2 FYNNEI. The CDR3 sequence is 17 residues long. The CDR3 spells CASIGSGGSEWGTEAFF. The DNA for the CDR3 is TGTGCCAGCATAGGATCGGGGGGCTCAGAGTGGGGCACTGAAGCTTTCTTT.

At least ten counts were recorded for this clonotype. This chain uses TRBV5-1 with TRBJ2-1; no firm D call. The germline V and J ends were trimmed by 6 bases and 6 bases, with 16 bases remaining between them. Germline values: CDR1 SGHRS, CDR2 YFSETQ. The CDR3 extends over 14 amino acids. The CDR3 sequence: CASIPSSPSNEQFF. In nucleotides, the CDR3 is TGCGCCAGCATCCCATCATCCCCGTCCAATGAGCAGTTCTTC.

The rearrangement links TRBV10-2 to TRBJ1-2; D remains unclear. From germline, CDR1 is WSHSY and CDR2 SAAADI. The CDR3 length is 11 residues. Trimming stripped 3 bases from V and 7 bases from J, with 6 bases between. CDR3 sequence: CASSDGGGYTF. CDR3 coding DNA: TGCGCCAGCAGTGACGGCGGTGGCTACACCTTC.

This clonotype was observed a handful of times. Mismatch with germline at one junction end may stem from a read error. This sequence joins TRBV20-1 and TRBJ2-1, with 7 bases matching TRBD1. Per germline, CDR1 DFQATT and CDR2 SNEGSKA (reference sequence). The CDR3 extends over 13 amino acids. The CDR3 region has the DNA TGCAGTGCAAGAGACAGGGTGGGCAATGAGCAGTTCTTC. Translated: CSARDRVGNEQFF.

This clonotype was seen many times. Sequence at one end of the junction differs from germline and may be a read error. The rearrangement links TRBV7-2 to TRBJ2-1; 11 bases are a match to TRBD2. Per the germline V gene, CDR1 is SGHTA and CDR2 is FQGNSA. The CDR3 is made up of 15 amino acids. The CDR3 reads CASSLAGGRYNEQFF. CDR3 coding DNA: TGTGCCAGCAGTTTAGCGGGAGGGCGGTACAATGAGCAGTTCTTC.